These T cell receptor beta chains were read from a single sample in a study of metastatic and nonmetastatic thyroid tumors. MiXCR was used by TCRdb to re-call the PCR reads. The data show under 55,000 clones, approximately 17% seen once. Input material: blood. Receptors were obtained from a female donor with papillary thyroid cancer or a benign thyroid nodule (not recorded which). Some clones in this sample may be carry-over from other donors' samples. Each CDR3 is given with its conserved first and last residue. D genes are given only for firm matches. Clone size appears in some rows only: once, few, many, or a class for an expanded clone.

clone_size j_call v_call d_call cdr3_aa cdr3_nt
medium-sized TRBJ1-2 TRBV11-2 . CASSAKINGAGGYTF TGTGCCAGCAGCGCGAAGATAAACGGGGCTGGTGGCTACACCTTC
many TRBJ2-3 TRBV6-1 . CASRTQTKVWTDTQYF TGTGCCAGCAGAACGCAGACGAAGGTCTGGACAGATACGCAGTATTTT
many TRBJ2-7 TRBV28 TRBD1 CASLRDRAHEQYF TGTGCCAGCCTTAGGGACAGGGCACACGAGCAGTACTTC
. TRBJ2-7 TRBV6-1 TRBD2 CASSEGSGGGYEQYF TGTGCCAGCAGTGAAGGAAGCGGGGGGGGTTACGAGCAGTACTTC
many TRBJ2-3 TRBV12-5 . CASGLGDTQYF TGTGCTAGTGGTTTAGGAGATACGCAGTATTTT
medium-sized TRBJ2-7 TRBV6-2/TRBV6-3 . CASSQIVYEQYF TGTGCCAGCAGCCAGATAGTCTACGAGCAGTACTTC
. TRBJ2-7 TRBV5-6 . CASSLGVAGTSSYEQYF TGTGCCAGCAGCCTTGGGGTAGCAGGGACCTCTTCCTACGAGCAGTACTTC
. TRBJ1-2 TRBV5-8 . CASRVDTNYGYTF TGTGCCAGCAGAGTGGACACCAACTATGGCTACACCTTC
many TRBJ2-7 TRBV28 . CASSFARGGWYF TGTGCCAGCAGTTTTGCGCGCGGCGGATGGTACTTC
many TRBJ2-3 TRBV10-3 TRBD1 CAIKDRASTDTQYF TGTGCCATCAAAGACAGGGCAAGCACAGATACGCAGTATTTT
many TRBJ2-1 TRBV7-9 . CASSLGDNEQFF TGTGCCAGCAGCTTAGGCGACAATGAGCAGTTCTTC
many TRBJ2-5 TRBV11-2 . CASSKFRETQYF TGTGCCAGCAGTAAATTTCGGGAGACCCAGTACTTC
few TRBJ1-5 TRBV27 . CASSQWQVNTDTQHF TGTGCCAGCAGTCAATGGCAAGTGAACACAGATACACAGCATTTT
few TRBJ2-1 TRBV12-3/TRBV12-4 TRBD1 CASSLRVGGFDEQFF TGTGCCAGCAGTTTACGGGTAGGGGGCTTTGATGAGCAGTTCTTC
. TRBJ2-5 TRBV7-2 . CASSFSWRETQYF TGTGCCAGCAGCTTTTCCTGGCGGGAGACCCAGTACTTC
. TRBJ2-7 TRBV19 TRBD2 CASSWGLAYEQYF TGTGCCAGTAGCTGGGGACTAGCGTACGAGCAGTACTTC
many TRBJ1-2 TRBV29-1 . CSVEDRGYGYTF TGCAGCGTTGAAGATCGTGGGTATGGCTACACCTTC
many TRBJ1-1 TRBV2 . CASSEQGTEAFF TGTGCCAGCAGTGAACAGGGAACTGAAGCTTTCTTT
many TRBJ2-7 TRBV20-1 . CSASSSSYEQYF TGCAGTGCGTCCTCCTCCTCCTACGAGCAGTACTTC
medium-sized TRBJ1-1 TRBV6-1 . CASSERGGLGTEAFF TGTGCCAGCAGTGAGCGGGGGGGATTAGGCACTGAAGCTTTCTTT
many TRBJ2-3 TRBV6-1 . CASSRWGHPREDTQYF TGTGCCAGCAGTAGATGGGGACACCCGAGGGAAGATACGCAGTATTTT
many TRBJ2-1 TRBV30 TRBD2 CAWRVSPVWTSGRADEQFF TGTGCCTGGAGAGTTAGCCCAGTTTGGACTAGCGGGAGGGCCGATGAGCAGTTCTTC
. TRBJ1-1 TRBV7-8 . CASSLGGLMNTEAFF TGTGCCAGCAGCTTAGGTGGACTTATGAACACTGAAGCTTTCTTT
many TRBJ2-6 TRBV6-1 . CASSKTGISGANVLTF TGTGCCAGCAGTAAAACCGGGATCTCTGGGGCCAACGTCCTGACTTTC
many TRBJ2-3 TRBV12-3/TRBV12-4 TRBD2 CASRPRLAGSTDTQYF TGTGCCAGCAGACCCCGGCTAGCGGGGAGCACAGATACGCAGTATTTT
many TRBJ1-5 TRBV10-2 . CASSVSSGLGQPQHF TGCGCCAGCAGTGTTTCTTCAGGGTTGGGTCAGCCCCAGCATTTT
. TRBJ2-7 TRBV20-1 . CSATSRGQCSDEQYF TGCAGTGCCACAAGCCGTGGACAGTGTAGCGACGAGCAGTACTTC
many TRBJ2-1 TRBV28 TRBD2 CASTQAGAYNEQFF TGTGCCAGCACCCAAGCGGGAGCCTACAATGAGCAGTTCTTC
many TRBJ2-7 TRBV20-1 . CSASKGDEQYF TGCAGTGCTAGTAAAGGGGACGAGCAGTACTTC
many TRBJ1-2 TRBV12-3/TRBV12-4 . CASRSGTNYGYTF TGTGCCAGCAGATCCGGGACCAACTATGGCTACACCTTC
many TRBJ1-1 TRBV6-2/TRBV6-3 . CASSYGRNTEAFF TGTGCCAGCAGTTACGGGCGGAACACTGAAGCTTTCTTT
. TRBJ1-5 TRBV4-1 . CASSQEPKGFWDQPQHF TGCGCCAGCAGCCAAGAACCTAAAGGGTTCTGGGATCAGCCCCAGCATTTT
. TRBJ2-7 TRBV28 . CASSPAGAYEQYF TGTGCCAGCAGTCCCGCAGGAGCCTACGAGCAGTACTTC
. TRBJ2-7 TRBV28 TRBD2 CASKREGAYEQYF TGTGCCAGCAAAAGGGAGGGAGCCTACGAGCAGTACTTC
few TRBJ2-1 TRBV27 TRBD2 CAIILSPAGGYNEQFF TGTGCCATCATTTTATCCCCAGCGGGAGGGTACAATGAGCAGTTCTTC
few TRBJ2-1 TRBV27 TRBD2 CAIRPGAGLAGGNEQFF TGTGCCATCCGACCTGGGGCCGGACTAGCTGGAGGTAATGAGCAGTTCTTC
many TRBJ1-5 TRBV19 TRBD1 CASSYTGASNQPQHF TGTGCCAGTAGTTATACAGGGGCAAGCAATCAGCCCCAGCATTTT
. TRBJ2-2 TRBV7-6 . CASSLLAPTNTGELFF TGTGCCAGCAGCTTACTAGCGCCCACGAACACCGGGGAGCTGTTTTTT
many TRBJ2-7 TRBV7-9 TRBD2 CASSLAGTSNEQYF TGTGCCAGCAGCTTAGCCGGGACTAGTAACGAGCAGTACTTC
. TRBJ1-1 TRBV12-3/TRBV12-4 . CASSPQGGTEAFF TGTGCCAGCAGCCCGCAGGGAGGCACTGAAGCTTTCTTT
few TRBJ2-6 TRBV12-3/TRBV12-4 . CASSFEGYWGTWDSGANVLTF TGTGCCAGCAGTTTCGAGGGGTATTGGGGGACTTGGGACTCTGGGGCCAACGTCCTGACTTTC
many TRBJ2-1 TRBV9 TRBD1 CASSFLGTASYNEQFF TGTGCCAGCAGCTTCCTCGGGACAGCCTCCTACAATGAGCAGTTCTTC
many TRBJ1-2 TRBV7-9 . CASSTAGAAGYTF TGTGCCAGCAGCACGGCGGGTGCGGCTGGCTACACCTTC
. TRBJ2-7 TRBV6-1 TRBD1 CASSEARLDRSYEQYF TGTGCCAGCAGTGAAGCGCGTTTGGACAGGTCCTACGAGCAGTACTTC
. TRBJ1-2 TRBV13 . CASSPSAYGYTF TGTGCCAGCAGCCCCTCCGCCTATGGCTACACCTTC
many TRBJ1-1 TRBV29-1 . CSVEGGATEAFF TGCAGCGTTGAAGGGGGGGCCACTGAAGCTTTCTTT
. TRBJ2-1 TRBV6-2/TRBV6-3 . CASSSSWMPYNEQFF TGTGCCAGCAGTTCGAGCTGGATGCCCTACAATGAGCAGTTCTTC
. TRBJ2-7 TRBV28 . CANSFNFLCGHSYEQYF TGTGCCAACAGTTTTAACTTCTTGTGTGGGCACTCCTACGAGCAGTACTTC
many TRBJ2-3 TRBV13 TRBD2 CASSSGLAGGQTQYF TGTGCCAGCAGCTCAGGACTAGCGGGAGGGCAGACGCAGTATTTT
. TRBJ2-5 TRBV6-2/TRBV6-3 . CARSYLTEGGETEYF TGTGCCAGAAGTTACCTTACGGAAGGGGGGGAGACCGAGTACTTC
many TRBJ2-3 TRBV5-1 . CASSLERFTDTQYF TGCGCCAGCAGCCTGGAACGGTTCACAGATACGCAGTATTTT